This TCR beta chain was captured in a study of shared clonotypes between healthy human individuals. Study in general: The donors, a couple of women and three men, were aged 18 to 49. The study's findings and limits: Shared clonotypes: roughly 4.5% naive CD4, about 3.5% naive CD8, roughly 2.2% memory CD4, under 0.5% memory CD8.

The data were produced by immunoSEQ multiplex PCR, yet TCRdb's version contains in-frame clones alone and is incomplete. Seen here are roughly 2,000,000 clones, about 95% observed once, and the top ten hold approximately 1.2%. Naive CD8 cells lacked CD45RO and underwent positive selection for CCR7, leaving out terminally differentiated effector memory CD45RA+ cells. Healthy and HIV-negative, the adult donors had no recent acute infections or vaccinations. The CDR3 length is 14 residues. Concerning this clone itself: Its cognate antigen is unknown.

This clonotype originated in a man younger than 35 in good health. J is TRBJ2-1 and V is TRBV12-1. TRBV12-1 is a pseudogene locus. The specimen was naive CD8+ T cells sorted from blood. The DNA of the CDR3 is TGTGCCAGCAGCTCCCCAAACGTAAGGAATGAGCAGTTCTTC. Protein: CASSSPNVRNEQFF.